This T cell receptor (beta chain) is drawn from a study of siplizumab effects on memory and regulatory T cells (dated by TCRdb to the late 2010s). In terms of the full investigation: The study examined how the anti-CD2 antibody siplizumab affects alloreactive T-cell subsets in allogeneic mixed lymphocyte reactions built from human PBMCs.

The library was built by means of the immunoSEQ multiplex PCR assay. The deep sequencing platform assayed roughly 10^5 TCR templates per sample. Genomic DNA extracted from sorted T cells was the material used for TCRbeta CDR3 sequencing. In the paper's pipeline: The R programming language was used for clonal analysis of the TCRbeta CDR3 data. Comparing unstimulated samples against CFSE-low samples taken after the reaction was how alloreactive CD4+ and CD8+ clones were defined. By matching sequences to the repertoires of sorted unstimulated Treg and non-Treg cells, each alloreactive CD4+ clone was assigned a regulatory or non-regulatory origin. Entries here come from immuneACCESS through TCRdb and include only in-frame sequences with V and J called. Some clones fail to appear in such tables; in the studies checked, an unresolved V gene covers under half of the shortfall, and the cause of the remainder is unknown. V and J calls and clone size follow that table, whereas D and trimming were derived from the DNA. The sample contains about 120,000 clones, approximately 92% of them found a single time. The top ten constitute approximately 0.17% of the sample.

Reading the germline V gene (reference sequence) gives CDR1 GTSNPN and CDR2 SVGIG. Between the V and J ends, shortened by 4 bases and 2 bases respectively, the junction contains 6 bases. From cysteine to phenylalanine, the CDR3 is 13 amino acids long. Just CDR3 DNA is preserved here, 39 bases in frame from base 1. Summary of the overall study and its limitations: A naive or memory phenotype could not be assigned to roughly 75-95% of proliferating CD4+ or CD8+ clones. In reactions with siplizumab, an average of roughly 70% of mappable alloreactive CD4+ clones were Treg-derived, compared with roughly 26% in control reactions. Greater diversity appeared to be present in unstimulated naive T cells than in memory T cells, and a substantial contribution to the alloresponse seemed to be made by naive cells. Sequences below about 10^-5 frequency were poorly captured, so only a minor fraction of alloreactive clones could be mapped to unstimulated subsets. The suppressive function of proliferating Tregs from siplizumab cultures was not functionally confirmed. Siplizumab significantly reduced the cumulative frequency of alloreactive sequences traceable to unstimulated CD4+ memory T cells.

Worth noting for this clone: It has no known antigen specificity. The record has no base qualities; no much larger clone is one base away.

Sorted unstimulated T cells and proliferating T cells recovered from mixed lymphocyte reactions were subjected to TCRbeta CDR3 sequencing. Fresh whole blood from ten HLA-typed healthy donors was used as the source from which PBMCs were isolated. To map where alloreactive clones came from, unstimulated CD4+ non-regulatory T cells were FACS-sorted. The rearranged chain carries TRBV30 and TRBJ2-6, with TRBD1 tentatively as D gene (6 bases match). The clonotype comes from a human donor in good health. Sequencing was done on a sample of non-Treg CD4+ T cells sorted from blood. Reading the label with the study, this specimen's cell subset or site is: FACS-sorted unstimulated CD4+ non-regulatory T cells. At the DNA level, the sequence is TGTGCCTGGACAGGGGCTGGGGCCAACGTCCTGACTTTC. The resulting protein is CAWTGAGANVLTF.